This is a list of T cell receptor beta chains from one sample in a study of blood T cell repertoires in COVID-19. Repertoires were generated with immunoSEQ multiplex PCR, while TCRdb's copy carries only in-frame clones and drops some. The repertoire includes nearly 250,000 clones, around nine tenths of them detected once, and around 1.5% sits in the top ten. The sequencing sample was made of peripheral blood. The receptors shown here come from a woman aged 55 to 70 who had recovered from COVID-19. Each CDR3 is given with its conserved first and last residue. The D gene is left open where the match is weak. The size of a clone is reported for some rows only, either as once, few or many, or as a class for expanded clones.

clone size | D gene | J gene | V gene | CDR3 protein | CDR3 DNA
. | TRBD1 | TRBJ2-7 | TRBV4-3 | CASSQRDSHYEQYF | TGCGCCAGCAGCCAAAGGGACAGCCACTACGAGCAGTACTTC
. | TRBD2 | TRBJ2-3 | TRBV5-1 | CASTHGGDSTDTQYF | TGCGCCAGTACACACGGGGGGGACTCCACAGATACGCAGTATTTT
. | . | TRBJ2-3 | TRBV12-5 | CASGLRGTDTQYF | TGTGCTAGTGGCCTCCGGGGCACAGATACGCAGTATTTT
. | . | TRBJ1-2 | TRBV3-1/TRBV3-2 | CASSQGGQIYGYTF | TGTGCCAGCAGCCAAGGTGGGCAGATCTATGGCTACACCTTC
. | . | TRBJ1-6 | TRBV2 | CASRNGREDSPLHF | TGTGCCAGCAGGAACGGGAGGGAGGATTCACCCCTCCACTTT
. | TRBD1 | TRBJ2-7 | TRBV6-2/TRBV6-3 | CASSYWQTGDEQYF | TGTGCCAGCAGTTACTGGCAAACAGGGGACGAGCAGTACTTC
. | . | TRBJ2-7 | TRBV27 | CASGSHYEQYF | TGTGCCAGCGGCTCCCACTACGAGCAGTACTTC
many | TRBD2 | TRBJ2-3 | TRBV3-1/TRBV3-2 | CASSQSGDTDTQYF | TGTGCCAGCAGCCAGAGCGGGGACACAGATACGCAGTATTTT
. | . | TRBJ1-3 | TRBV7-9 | CASSPTEGRIGWPGNTIYF | TGTGCCAGCAGCCCCACGGAAGGGAGGATAGGGTGGCCTGGAAACACCATATATTTT
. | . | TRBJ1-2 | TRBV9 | CASTRDTNYGYTF | TGTGCCAGCACCCGGGACACCAACTATGGCTACACCTTC
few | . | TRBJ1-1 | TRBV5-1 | CASSLGGQNTEAFF | TGCGCCAGCAGCTTGGGAGGACAGAACACTGAAGCTTTCTTT
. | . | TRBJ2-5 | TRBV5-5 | CATEAVSGTQYF | TGTGCCACCGAGGCAGTGAGCGGGACCCAGTACTTC
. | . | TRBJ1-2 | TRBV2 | CASSPTRGAGYGYTF | TGTGCCAGCAGCCCGACCCGGGGGGCTGGCTATGGCTACACCTTC
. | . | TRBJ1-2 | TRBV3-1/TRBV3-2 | CASSQDFGLGGGYTF | TGTGCCAGCAGCCAAGATTTCGGGCTAGGGGGTGGCTACACCTTC
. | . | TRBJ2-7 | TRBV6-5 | CASSYSPTNEQYF | TGTGCCAGCAGTTACTCCCCCACTAACGAGCAGTACTTC
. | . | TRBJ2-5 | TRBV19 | CASKGRGETQYF | TGTGCCAGTAAAGGGAGAGGGGAGACCCAGTACTTC
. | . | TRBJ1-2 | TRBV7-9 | CASSLQGPVSGYTF | TGTGCCAGCAGCTTACAGGGGCCGGTTAGTGGCTACACCTTC
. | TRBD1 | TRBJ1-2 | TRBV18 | CASSPDRVNYGYTF | TGTGCCAGCTCACCGGACAGGGTAAACTATGGCTACACCTTC
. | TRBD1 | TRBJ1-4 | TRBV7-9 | CASSWGQGGNEKLFF | TGTGCCAGCAGCTGGGGACAGGGGGGAAATGAAAAACTGTTTTTT
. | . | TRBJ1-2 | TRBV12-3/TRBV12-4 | CASRPPGGYGYTF | TGTGCCAGCAGACCTCCGGGAGGTTATGGCTACACCTTC
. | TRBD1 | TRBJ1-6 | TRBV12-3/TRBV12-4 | CASSSDRVSPLHF | TGTGCCAGCAGTTCCGACAGGGTGTCACCCCTCCACTTT
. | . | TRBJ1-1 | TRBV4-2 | CASSQDLPGAPVRAAFF | TGTGCCAGCAGCCAAGACTTGCCAGGGGCTCCGGTTCGCGCAGCTTTCTTT
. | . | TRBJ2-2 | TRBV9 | CASSVGGDLGWTGELFF | TGTGCCAGCAGCGTAGGCGGGGACCTAGGGTGGACCGGGGAGCTGTTTTTT
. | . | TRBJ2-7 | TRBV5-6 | CASSLSPSSYEQYF | TGTGCCAGCAGCTTGTCCCCCAGCTCCTACGAGCAGTACTTC
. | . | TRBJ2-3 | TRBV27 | CASSFWGGARASTDTQYF | TGTGCCAGCAGTTTTTGGGGTGGGGCCCGAGCTAGCACAGATACGCAGTATTTT
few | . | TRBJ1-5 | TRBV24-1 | CATSLPGDNQPQHF | TGTGCCACCAGCCTCCCAGGGGACAATCAGCCCCAGCATTTT
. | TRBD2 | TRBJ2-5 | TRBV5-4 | CASSLGLAQETQYF | TGTGCCAGCAGCCTGGGACTAGCACAAGAGACCCAGTACTTC
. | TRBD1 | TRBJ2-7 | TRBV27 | CASRTTGGIDEQYF | TGTGCCAGCAGGACGACAGGGGGGATCGACGAGCAGTACTTC
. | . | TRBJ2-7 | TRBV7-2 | CASSLKIASSYEQYF | TGTGCCAGCAGCTTAAAGATAGCGAGCTCCTACGAGCAGTACTTC
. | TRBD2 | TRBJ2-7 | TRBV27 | CASSGGGYEQYF | TGTGCCAGCAGTGGGGGGGGCTACGAGCAGTACTTC
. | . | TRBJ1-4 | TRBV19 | CASSNRGSSGEKLFF | TGTGCCAGTAGTAACCGAGGGTCGTCGGGGGAAAAACTGTTTTTT
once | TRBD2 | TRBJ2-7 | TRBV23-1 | CASSQSPSGGDLIYPEQYF | TGCGCCAGCAGTCAATCGCCTAGCGGGGGGGATCTCATATACCCCGAGCAGTACTTC
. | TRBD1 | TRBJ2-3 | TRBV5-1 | CASSSGGRQGTDTQYF | TGCGCCAGCAGCTCAGGGGGTAGACAGGGTACAGATACGCAGTATTTT
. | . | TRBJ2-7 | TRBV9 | CASSVGQVYEQYF | TGTGCCAGCAGCGTAGGTCAGGTCTACGAGCAGTACTTC
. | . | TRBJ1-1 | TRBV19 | CASSITGYTEAFF | TGTGCCAGTAGTATCACAGGCTACACTGAAGCTTTCTTT
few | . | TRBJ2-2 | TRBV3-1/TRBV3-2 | CASSQERGGELFF | TGTGCCAGCAGCCAAGAGCGGGGCGGGGAGCTGTTTTTT
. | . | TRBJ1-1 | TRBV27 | CASSLSDTNTEAFF | TGTGCCAGCAGTTTATCCGACACCAACACTGAAGCTTTCTTT
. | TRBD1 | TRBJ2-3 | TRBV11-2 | CASSLYQLTGTGAPDTQYF | TGTGCCAGCAGCTTATACCAGCTTACCGGGACAGGGGCCCCAGATACGCAGTATTTT
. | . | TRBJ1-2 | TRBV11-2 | CASGEGIRWDGYTF | TGTGCCAGCGGGGAGGGGATCCGTTGGGATGGCTACACCTTC
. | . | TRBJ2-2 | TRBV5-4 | CASSLAGNTGELFF | TGTGCCAGCAGCTTGGCGGGGAACACCGGGGAGCTGTTTTTT
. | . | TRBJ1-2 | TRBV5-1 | CASSSTGTGYTF | TGCGCCAGCAGTTCCACAGGGACCGGCTACACCTTC
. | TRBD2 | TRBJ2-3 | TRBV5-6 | CASSFWTSGGVTDTQYF | TGTGCCAGCAGTTTTTGGACTAGCGGGGGGGTCACAGATACGCAGTATTTT
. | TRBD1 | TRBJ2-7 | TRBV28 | CASSRTGGRGEQYF | TGTGCCAGCAGCCGTACAGGGGGCCGGGGCGAGCAGTACTTC
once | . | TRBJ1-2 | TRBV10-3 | CAISVDGNYGYTF | TGTGCCATCAGTGTCGACGGGAACTATGGCTACACCTTC
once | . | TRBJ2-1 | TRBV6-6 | CASSYDTTEQFF | TGTGCCAGCAGTTACGACACGACTGAGCAGTTCTTC
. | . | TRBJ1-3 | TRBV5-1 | CASSLTPTAGNTIYF | TGCGCCAGCAGCTTGACACCGACTGCTGGAAACACCATATATTTT
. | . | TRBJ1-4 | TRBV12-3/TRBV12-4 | CASKRDDEKLFF | TGTGCCAGCAAGAGGGATGATGAAAAACTGTTTTTT
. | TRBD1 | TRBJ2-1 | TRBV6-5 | CASSHRQGKNEQFF | TGTGCCAGCAGTCACCGACAGGGAAAGAATGAGCAGTTCTTC
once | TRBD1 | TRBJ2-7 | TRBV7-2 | CASSSKTGFSEQYF | TGTGCCAGCAGCTCAAAGACAGGGTTTAGCGAGCAGTACTTC